This T cell receptor (beta chain) originates from a study of regulatory T cells in long-lasting Graves disease. Background on the study: Antithyroid drug intake by newly diagnosed Graves' patients had lasted under 3 months.

At least ten counts were recorded for this clonotype. Arm-PCR of CDR3 regions with iRepertoire HTBI primers generated TCR beta libraries. TCRdb re-called the multiplex PCR reads with MiXCR, one entry per CDR3 protein. The table lists approximately 400,000 distinct CDR3 sequences, over 14% of them singletons, with about 8.2% in the top ten. This CDR3 is built from 17 residues. Germline loops: CDR1 SGHNT, CDR2 YENEEA. V lost 2 bases and J lost 0, with 14 bases in between. Time point here: newly diagnosed GD, antithyroid drugs for less than 3 months. RNA isolated from PBMCs was used to make the TCR library. This sample was also put to use in a study of T cells in Graves' hyperthyroidism and ophthalmopathy. That work states: Stability of Graves' hyperthyroidism was defined as absent ophthalmopathy progression within 18 months. Carried out on the TCR CDR3, a first-round RT-PCR used the HTBI primer set.

The chain has TRBV11-3 and TRBJ1-5; a weak D match, TRBD1 (6 bases). The sample in question was peripheral blood mononuclear cells (PBMCs), obtained at new diagnosis, from a patient treated with antithyroid drugs. The source is a woman aged 40 to 55 with Graves disease. The CDR3 sequence: CASSLPGWGASNQPQHF. As DNA, the CDR3 is TGTGCCAGCAGCTTACCCGGGTGGGGGGCTAGCAATCAGCCCCAGCATTTT.